The 14 T cell receptor beta chains below come from one sample, sequenced in a study of graft-versus-host responses after intestinal transplantation. Their target antigens are unknown. Only in-frame clones appear in the TCRdb table, and some are missing; sequencing was by immunoSEQ multiplex PCR. The sample yields over 80,000 clones, about nine tenths seen once. Material: unstimulated CD4+ T cells sorted from spleen or lymph node cells, obtained before transplant. The receptors stem from a human donor who was the organ donor for an intestinal transplant.

The chain uses TRBV7-8 and TRBJ1-6, with 12 bases that match TRBD1. V shed 5 bases and J 6 bases; nucleotides not matched to a gene: 5. Germline loops: CDR1 SGHVS, CDR2 FQNEAQ. The CDR3 has 16 residues. CDR3 sequence reads: CASSPRDRGLNSPLHF. The CDR3, as DNA: TGTGCCAGCAGCCCCCGGGACAGGGGGCTTAATTCACCCCTCCACTTT.

The rearrangement joins TRBV19 to TRBJ2-1; TRBD2 matches at 8 bases. CDR1 LNHDA and CDR2 SQIVND come from the germline V gene (reference sequence). This CDR3 spans 15 amino acids. The trim removed 6 bases at V and 0 bases at J, leaving 4 bases unmatched. CDR3 sequence reads: CASSTTSGSYNEQFF. The CDR3 nucleotides are TGTGCCAGTAGCACTACTAGCGGCTCCTACAATGAGCAGTTCTTC. Combining the CDR3 with reference TRBV19 and TRBJ2-1 gives the whole variable domain DGGITQSPKYLFRKEGQNVTLSCEQNLNHDAMYWYRQDPGQGLRLIYYSQIVNDFQKGDIAEGYSVSREKKESFPLTVTSAQKNPTAFYLCASSTTSGSYNEQFFGPGTRLTVL.

The chain couples TRBV25-1 to TRBJ2-3; TRBD2 might be the D (5 bases). The CDR3 consists of 15 residues. The V end lost 2 bases, the J end lost 3 bases, and 12 bases lay between the germline ends. Germline loops: CDR1 MGHDK, CDR2 SYGVNS. CDR3 DNA sequence: TGTGCCAGCAGTGAAAACGGGGTCCCGACAGATACGCAGTATTTT. Encoded protein: CASSENGVPTDTQYF.

The table lists this clone with a count of one. The V and J genes are TRBV9 and TRBJ2-5; 10 nucleotides line up with TRBD1. The CDR3 consists of 15 residues. V was clipped by 2 bases and J by 2 bases; unmatched bases: 3. CDR1 is SGDLS, CDR2 YYNGEE, per germline. DNA of the CDR3: TGTGCCAGCAGCGTTTTGGACAGGGGGCAAGAGACCCAGTACTTC. Translating it yields CASSVLDRGQETQYF.

The gene calls are TRBV5-1 and TRBJ1-1; 8 bases line up with TRBD1. V lost 0 bases to trimming and J lost 8 bases; unmatched junction nucleotides: 6. Looked up from germline, CDR1 is SGHRS and CDR2 is YFSETQ. The CDR3 contains 14 residues. In DNA form, the CDR3 reads TGCGCCAGCAGCTTGGTCGGGACAGGTGCAGAAGCTTTCTTT. Protein: CASSLVGTGAEAFF.

A single count supports this clone. DNA of the CDR3: TGTGCCAGCAAATTCGACAGGGGACGGGAGCAGTTCTTC. This sequence encodes CASKFDRGREQFF. This rearrangement joins TRBV6-5 to TRBJ2-1; 8 positions agree with TRBD1. Germline lookup yields CDR1 MNHEY and CDR2 SVGAGI. This CDR3 comprises 13 residues. V trimming: 7 bases; J trimming: 10 bases; junction bases outside the gene matches: 9.

This clone was recorded a few times. The chain couples TRBV19 to TRBJ2-6; no clear D. Trimming cost V 9 bases and J 0 bases, with 6 bases left between them. The CDR3 has 13 amino acids. CDR1 and CDR2 from the germline V gene are LNHDA and SQIVND (reference sequence). CDR3 in DNA: TGTGCCAGAAGCCTCTCTGGGGCCAACGTCCTGACTTTC. Translating gives CARSLSGANVLTF.

This rearrangement joins TRBV7-2 to TRBJ1-1, with D possibly being TRBD1 (6 bases). Germline CDR1 reads SGHTA; CDR2 reads FQGNSA. V lost 3 bases and J lost 1, with 12 bases in between. CDR3 size: 15 residues. The chain's CDR3 is CASSFWVGANTEAFF. The DNA of the CDR3 is TGTGCCAGCAGCTTTTGGGTGGGGGCGAACACTGAAGCTTTCTTT.

This chain joins TRBV4-2 and TRBJ2-5; possibly TRBD2 for D (5 bases). Germline CDR1 and CDR2: LGHNA and YNFKEQ. Trimming took 1 base from V and 3 from J, leaving 15 bases between them. CDR3 length: 16 amino acids. This chain's CDR3 is CASSQAPAATKETQYF. DNA for the CDR3: TGTGCCAGCAGCCAAGCCCCGGCAGCGACTAAAGAGACCCAGTACTTC.

V and J are TRBV10-1 and TRBJ2-7; D possibly corresponds to TRBD2 (6 bases). Trimming removed 5 bases from V and 1 base from J, with 15 bases in between. This CDR3 has 15 amino acids. CDR1 is WNHNN, CDR2 SYGVQD, per germline (reference sequence). The CDR3 nucleotides are TGCGCCAGCAGTCCCCCGTGGGGGGATTCCTACGAGCAGTACTTC. This encodes CASSPPWGDSYEQYF.

This sequence joins TRBV4-3 and TRBJ1-1; TRBD1 matches at 9 bases. This CDR3 spans 14 amino acids. V was clipped by 6 bases and J by 4 bases; unmatched bases: 6. Germline loops: CDR1 LGHNA, CDR2 YSLEER. CDR3 in amino acids: CASRGTGPGTEAFF. For the CDR3, the DNA is TGCGCCAGCAGGGGGACAGGGCCGGGCACTGAAGCTTTCTTT.

The chain joins TRBV5-4 to TRBJ2-7; D possibly corresponds to TRBD1 (5 bases). The V end was cut by 1 base, the J end by 4 bases, with 9 bases between. This CDR3 spans 13 amino acids. Germline V lookup: CDR1 SGHNT, CDR2 YYREEE (reference sequence). CDR3 DNA: TGTGCCAGCAGCTTGAGGGGCGAATACGAGCAGTACTTC. Translating it yields CASSLRGEYEQYF.

The sample holds one count of this clone. The V gene is TRBV4-3, the J gene TRBJ1-4; TRBD1 agrees at 8 bases. CDR1 LGHNA and CDR2 YSLEER come from the germline V gene. CDR3 length equals 16 residues. The V gene end was trimmed by 0 bases and the J gene end by 5 bases; junction bases not matched to a gene: 5. The CDR3 region is CASSQDITGGNEKLFF. The DNA for the CDR3 is TGCGCCAGCAGCCAAGATATTACAGGGGGGAATGAAAAACTGTTTTTT.

The V and J genes are TRBV27 and TRBJ2-2; D may be TRBD2 (5 bases). From germline, CDR1 is MNHEY and CDR2 SMNVEV (reference sequence). The CDR3 length is 13 residues. V lost 8 bases and J 6 bases, leaving 13 bases between the germline ends. The CDR3 loop reads CASGPLRAGELFF. The CDR3 DNA reads TGTGCCAGCGGCCCCTTGAGGGCCGGGGAGCTGTTTTTT.